This T cell receptor beta chain was profiled in a study of T cells in Graves' hyperthyroidism and ophthalmopathy. Each diagnosis drew on symptoms, thyroxine, TRAb, thyroid ultrasound and orbital computed tomography findings. It was RNA transcripts that yielded the amplified TCR beta CDR3 regions. Carried out on the TCR CDR3, a first-round RT-PCR used the HTBI primer set. TCRdb re-analysed the multiplex PCR reads in MiXCR, keeping a single row per CDR3 protein. The sample holds over 150,000 distinct CDR3 sequences, less than 20% seen once. This clonotype was detected many times. What it binds is unknown. J gave up 4 bases and V 3 bases, and 6 bases lay outside the gene matches. The CDR3 contains 16 residues. Germline V lookup: CDR1 SGHRS, CDR2 YFSETQ. Overall study results and limits: By a 13 V-J model, ophthalmopathy was set apart from stable hyperthyroidism. Clonotypes that were expanded in thyroid above 0.001 mostly appeared in blood too. Ophthalmopathy prediction by the model preceded onset by a median about 6.3 months.

The specimen sequenced was blood. V gene TRBV5-1 combines with J gene TRBJ2-5; 13 bases agree with TRBD2. The receptor was derived from a woman in her fifties or sixties with Graves' hyperthyroidism. The CDR3: CASSSRTSGSRETQYF. In DNA, the CDR3 is TGCGCCAGCAGCTCCCGGACTAGCGGGAGTAGAGAGACCCAGTACTTC.